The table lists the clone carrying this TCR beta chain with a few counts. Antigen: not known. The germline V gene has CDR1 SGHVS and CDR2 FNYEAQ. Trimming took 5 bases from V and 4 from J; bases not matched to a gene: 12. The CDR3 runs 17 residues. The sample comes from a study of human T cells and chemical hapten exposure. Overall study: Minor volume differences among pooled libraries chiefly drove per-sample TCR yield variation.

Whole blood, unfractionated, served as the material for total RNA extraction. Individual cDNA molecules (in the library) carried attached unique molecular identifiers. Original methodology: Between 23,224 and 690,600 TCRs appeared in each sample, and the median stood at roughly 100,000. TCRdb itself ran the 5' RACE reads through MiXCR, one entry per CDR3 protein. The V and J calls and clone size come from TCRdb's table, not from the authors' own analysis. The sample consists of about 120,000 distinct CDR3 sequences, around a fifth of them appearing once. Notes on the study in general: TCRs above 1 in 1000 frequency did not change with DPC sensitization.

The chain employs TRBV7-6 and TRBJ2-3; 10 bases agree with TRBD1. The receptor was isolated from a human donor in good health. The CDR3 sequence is CASSPLSGTGAPDTQYF. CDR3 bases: TGTGCCAGCAGCCCTCTCTCCGGGACAGGGGCCCCAGATACGCAGTATTTT.